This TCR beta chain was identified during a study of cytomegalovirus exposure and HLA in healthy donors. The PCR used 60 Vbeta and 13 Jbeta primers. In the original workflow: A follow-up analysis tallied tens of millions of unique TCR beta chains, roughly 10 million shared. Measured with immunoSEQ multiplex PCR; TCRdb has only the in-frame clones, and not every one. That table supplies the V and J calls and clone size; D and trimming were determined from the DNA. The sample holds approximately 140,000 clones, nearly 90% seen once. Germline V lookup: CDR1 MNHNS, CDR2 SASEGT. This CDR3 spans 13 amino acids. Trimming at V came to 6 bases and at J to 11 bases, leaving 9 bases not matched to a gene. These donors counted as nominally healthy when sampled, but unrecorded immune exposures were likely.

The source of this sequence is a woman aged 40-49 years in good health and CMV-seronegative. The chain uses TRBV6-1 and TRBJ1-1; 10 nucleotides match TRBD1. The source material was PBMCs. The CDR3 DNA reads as TGTGCCAGCAGAAAGGGACAGGGGCGGTCGGCTTTCTTT. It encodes CASRKGQGRSAFF.